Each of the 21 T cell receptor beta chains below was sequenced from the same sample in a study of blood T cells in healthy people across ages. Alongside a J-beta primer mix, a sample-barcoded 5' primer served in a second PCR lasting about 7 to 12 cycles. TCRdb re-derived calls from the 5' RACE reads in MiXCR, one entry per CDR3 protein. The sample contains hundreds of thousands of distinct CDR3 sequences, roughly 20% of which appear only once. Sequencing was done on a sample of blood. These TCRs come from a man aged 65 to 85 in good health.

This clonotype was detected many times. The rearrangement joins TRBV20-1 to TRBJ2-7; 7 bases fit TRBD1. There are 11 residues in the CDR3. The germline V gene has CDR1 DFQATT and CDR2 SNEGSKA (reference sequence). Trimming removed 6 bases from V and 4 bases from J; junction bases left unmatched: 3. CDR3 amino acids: CSALQGYEQYF. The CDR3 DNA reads TGCAGTGCCTTACAGGGGTACGAGCAGTACTTC.

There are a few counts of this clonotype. CDR3 sequence reads: CASSPFNEKLFF. The CDR3 DNA sequence: TGTGCCAGCAGCCCCTTTAATGAAAAACTGTTTTTT. This chain joins TRBV3-1 and TRBJ1-4; D not resolved. The CDR3 is 12 residues long. The V gene lost 4 bases and the J gene lost 4 bases, with 4 bases spanning the gap. Germline CDR1 and CDR2: LGHDT and YNNKEL (reference sequence).

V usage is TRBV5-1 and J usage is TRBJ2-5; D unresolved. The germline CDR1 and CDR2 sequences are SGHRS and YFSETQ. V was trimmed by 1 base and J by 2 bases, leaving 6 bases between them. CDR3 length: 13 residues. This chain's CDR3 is CASSLIRQETQYF. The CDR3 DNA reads TGCGCCAGCAGCTTGATCAGGCAAGAGACCCAGTACTTC.

The chain's CDR3 is CSAMSSVLHEQYF. DNA of the CDR3: TGCAGTGCCATGTCCTCAGTTTTGCACGAGCAGTACTTC. The chain uses TRBV20-1 and TRBJ2-7; D remains ambiguous. The V gene's germline CDR1 is DFQATT and CDR2 SNEGSKA (reference sequence). V was pared by 6 bases and J by 5 bases, with 17 bases between. The length of the CDR3 is 13 residues.

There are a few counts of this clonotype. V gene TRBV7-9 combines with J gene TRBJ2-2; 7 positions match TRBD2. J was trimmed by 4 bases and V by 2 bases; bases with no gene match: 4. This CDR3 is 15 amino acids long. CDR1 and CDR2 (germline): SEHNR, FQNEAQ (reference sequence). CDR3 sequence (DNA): TGTGCCAGCAGCTTATTGGCTAGCGGCACCGGGGAGCTGTTTTTT. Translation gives CASSLLASGTGELFF.

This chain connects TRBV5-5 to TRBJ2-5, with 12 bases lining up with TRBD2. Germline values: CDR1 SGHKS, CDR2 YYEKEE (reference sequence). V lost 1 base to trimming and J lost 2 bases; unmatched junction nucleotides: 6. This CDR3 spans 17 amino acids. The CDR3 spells CASSLRGLAGIQETQYF. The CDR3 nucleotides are TGTGCCAGCAGCTTGAGGGGACTAGCGGGTATACAAGAGACCCAGTACTTC.

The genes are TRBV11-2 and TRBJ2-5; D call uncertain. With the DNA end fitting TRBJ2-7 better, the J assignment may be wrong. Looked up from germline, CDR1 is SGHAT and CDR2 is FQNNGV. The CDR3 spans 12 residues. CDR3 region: CASSTVGYEQYF. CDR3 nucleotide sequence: TGTGCCAGCAGCACCGTCGGCTACGAGCAGTACTTC.

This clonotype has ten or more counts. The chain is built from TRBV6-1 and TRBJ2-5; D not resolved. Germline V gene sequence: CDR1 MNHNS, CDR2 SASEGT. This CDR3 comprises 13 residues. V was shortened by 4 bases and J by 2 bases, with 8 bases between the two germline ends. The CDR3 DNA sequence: TGTGCCAGCAGTGTTGACTGGCAAGAGACCCAGTACTTC. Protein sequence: CASSVDWQETQYF.

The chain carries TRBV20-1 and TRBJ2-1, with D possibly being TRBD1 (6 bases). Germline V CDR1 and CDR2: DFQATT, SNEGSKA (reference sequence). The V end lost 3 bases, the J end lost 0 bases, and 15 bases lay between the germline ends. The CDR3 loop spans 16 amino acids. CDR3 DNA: TGCAGTGCTAGGTTTCAGAACAGGGTCTCCTACAATGAGCAGTTCTTC. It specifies CSARFQNRVSYNEQFF.

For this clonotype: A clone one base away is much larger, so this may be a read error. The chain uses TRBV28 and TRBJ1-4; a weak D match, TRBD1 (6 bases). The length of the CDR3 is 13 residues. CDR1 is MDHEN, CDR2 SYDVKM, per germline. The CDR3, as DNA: TGTGCCAGCAGTTTGACAGGTAGCGAAAAACTGCTTTTT. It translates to CASSLTGSEKLLF.

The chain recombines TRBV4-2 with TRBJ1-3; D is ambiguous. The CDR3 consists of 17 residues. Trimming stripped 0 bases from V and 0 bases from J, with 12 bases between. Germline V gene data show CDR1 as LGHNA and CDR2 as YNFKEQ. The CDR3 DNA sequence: TGTGCCAGCAGCCAAGATAGCAGCTTACTCTCTGGAAACACCATATATTTT. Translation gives CASSQDSSLLSGNTIYF.

The CDR3 sequence is CASSPRTGNEQYF. The CDR3 bases are TGTGCCAGCAGCCCAAGAACAGGGAACGAGCAGTACTTC. The chain is built from TRBV2 and TRBJ2-1; a weak D match, TRBD1 (6 bases). TRBJ2-7 matches the DNA end more closely, so the J call is doubtful. Germline CDR1 is SNHLY and CDR2 is FYNNEI. CDR3 length equals 13 residues.

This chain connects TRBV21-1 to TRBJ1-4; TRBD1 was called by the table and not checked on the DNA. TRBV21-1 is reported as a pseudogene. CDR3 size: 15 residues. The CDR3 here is CASSKEDSFAEKLFF. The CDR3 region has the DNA TGTGCCAGCAGCAAAGAGGACAGTTTTGCGGAAAAACTGTTTTTT.

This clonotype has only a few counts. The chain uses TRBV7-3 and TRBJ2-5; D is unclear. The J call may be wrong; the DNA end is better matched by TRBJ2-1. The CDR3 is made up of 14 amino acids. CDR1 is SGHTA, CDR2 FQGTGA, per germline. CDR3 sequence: CASSLMFNANEQFF. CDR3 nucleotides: TGTGCCAGCAGCTTAATGTTTAATGCCAATGAGCAGTTCTTC.

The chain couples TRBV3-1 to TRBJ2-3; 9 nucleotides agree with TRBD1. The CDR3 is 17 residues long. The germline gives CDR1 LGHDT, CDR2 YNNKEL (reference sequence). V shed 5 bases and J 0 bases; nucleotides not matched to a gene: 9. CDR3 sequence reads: CASSFTRTGASTDTQYF. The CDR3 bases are TGTGCCAGCAGCTTTACTCGGACAGGGGCAAGCACAGATACGCAGTATTTT.

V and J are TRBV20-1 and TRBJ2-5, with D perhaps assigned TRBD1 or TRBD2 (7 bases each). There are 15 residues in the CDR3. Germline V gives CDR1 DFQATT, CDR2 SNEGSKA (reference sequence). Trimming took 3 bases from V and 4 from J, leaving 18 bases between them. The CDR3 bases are TGCAGTGCTAGCCCTTACAGGGGAGGGGGAGAGACCCAGTACTTC. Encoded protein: CSASPYRGGGETQYF.

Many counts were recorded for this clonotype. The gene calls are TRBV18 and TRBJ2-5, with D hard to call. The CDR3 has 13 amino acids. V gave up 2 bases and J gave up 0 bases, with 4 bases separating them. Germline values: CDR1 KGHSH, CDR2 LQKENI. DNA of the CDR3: TGTGCCAGCTCACCAGGGAACCAAGAGACCCAGTACTTC. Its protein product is CASSPGNQETQYF.

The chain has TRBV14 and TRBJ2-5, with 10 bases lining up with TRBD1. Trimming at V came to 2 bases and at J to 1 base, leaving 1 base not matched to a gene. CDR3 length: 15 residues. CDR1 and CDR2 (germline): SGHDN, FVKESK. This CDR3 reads CASSQRQGAQETQYF. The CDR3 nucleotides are TGTGCCAGCAGCCAAAGACAGGGGGCCCAAGAGACCCAGTACTTC.

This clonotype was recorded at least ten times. CDR3 sequence: CSATGGAGNYGYTF. CDR3 sequence (DNA): TGCAGCGCTACAGGGGGCGCGGGTAACTATGGCTACACCTTC. This chain joins TRBV29-1 and TRBJ1-2; 9 bases are shared with TRBD1. After removal of 7 bases from V and 1 base from J, the junction contained 7 bases not matched to a gene. The CDR3 sequence is 14 residues long. Germline assignment: CDR1 SQVTM and CDR2 ANQGSEA.

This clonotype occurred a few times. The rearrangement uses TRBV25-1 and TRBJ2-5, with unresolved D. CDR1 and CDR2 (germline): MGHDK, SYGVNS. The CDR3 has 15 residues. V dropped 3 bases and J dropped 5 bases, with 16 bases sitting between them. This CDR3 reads CASSDYGRFFETQYF. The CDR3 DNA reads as TGTGCCAGCAGTGATTACGGCAGGTTTTTCGAGACCCAGTACTTC.

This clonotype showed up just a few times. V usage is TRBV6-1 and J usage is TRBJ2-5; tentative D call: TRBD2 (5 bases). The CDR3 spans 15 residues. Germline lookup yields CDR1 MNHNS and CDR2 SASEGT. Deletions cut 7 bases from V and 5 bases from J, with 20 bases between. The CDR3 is CASNLSGYLAETQYF. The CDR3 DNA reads TGTGCCAGCAACCTCAGCGGCTATTTGGCTGAGACCCAGTACTTC.